A selection of T cell receptor beta chains follows, all from one sample in a study of technical replicates of blood from a few donors. This table comes from immunoSEQ multiplex PCR, and its TCRdb copy is limited to in-frame clones, with some not included. Of about 89,000 clones listed, roughly 94% are singletons. The specimen sequenced was T cells isolated from PBMCs. The receptor set was obtained from a human donor in good health. CDR3s include the opening cysteine and the closing phenylalanine or tryptophan. A D gene is named only where the DNA matches it firmly.

v_call	d_call	j_call	cdr3_nt	cdr3_aa
TRBV19	-	TRBJ1-4	TGTGCCAGTACAGGTCTAAATGAAAAACTGTTTTTT	CASTGLNEKLFF
TRBV9	-	TRBJ1-2	TGTGCCAGCAGCGTAGCTTGGGGAACAGGGCCAGGCCAGAACTATGGCTACACCTTC	CASSVAWGTGPGQNYGYTF
TRBV29-1	TRBD2	TRBJ2-3	TGCAGCGTTGGGGACTACCGGGCCACAGATACGCAGTATTTT	CSVGDYRATDTQYF
TRBV6-6	-	TRBJ2-2	TGTGCCAGCAGCCTCCCACTAGACGGGGAGCTGTTTTTT	CASSLPLDGELFF
TRBV11-2	-	TRBJ2-3	TGTGCCAGCAGCTTACTAGGACTAAACACAGATACGCAGTATTTT	CASSLLGLNTDTQYF
TRBV11-2	TRBD1	TRBJ1-5	TGTGCCAGCAGCTTAGGGGTAGGGGGCTACAATCAGCCCCAGCATTTT	CASSLGVGGYNQPQHF
TRBV6-5	-	TRBJ1-1	TGTGCCAGCAGTTACTCGAGGTCTCGGGATGAAGCTTTCTTT	CASSYSRSRDEAFF
TRBV15	-	TRBJ1-1	TGTGCCACCAGGGCGGAGATTTCGGACACTGAAGCTTTCTTT	CATRAEISDTEAFF
TRBV28	-	TRBJ2-4	TGTGCCAGCAGTTCTGGGTCACAGGGAACCAAAAACATTCAGTACTTC	CASSSGSQGTKNIQYF
TRBV27	-	TRBJ2-7	TGTGCCAGCAGTTCACTAACAATCAGACAGGTAGCCTACGAGCAGTACTTC	CASSSLTIRQVAYEQYF
TRBV14	-	TRBJ1-1	TGTGCCAGCAGCCCGGGGGGGAACACTGAAGCTTTCTTT	CASSPGGNTEAFF
TRBV7-7	TRBD1	TRBJ2-7	TGTGCCAGCAGCTTAGCCCCTAGGGGACAGGGACCCCGTACGACCTACGAGCAGTACTTC	CASSLAPRGQGPRTTYEQYF
TRBV28	-	TRBJ2-7	TGTGCCAGCAGTACTCGACTAGTTGGGGCCTACGAGCAGTACTTC	CASSTRLVGAYEQYF
TRBV6-5	-	TRBJ1-3	TGTGCCAGCAGAACCAGTCAAACCTCTGGAAACACCATATATTTT	CASRTSQTSGNTIYF
TRBV15	-	TRBJ1-2	TGTGCCACCAGCAGAGATAAGTGGGGGGTAGAAAATAACTATGGCTACACCTTC	CATSRDKWGVENNYGYTF
TRBV15	-	TRBJ2-2	TGTGCCACCAGCAGGGGTTGGGGGGGCTTGAACACCGGGGAGCTGTTTTTT	CATSRGWGGLNTGELFF
TRBV5-6	-	TRBJ1-3	TGTGCCAGCAGCTTTATTGTGGGAGCTGGAAACACCATATATTTT	CASSFIVGAGNTIYF
TRBV12-5	-	TRBJ2-2	TGTGCTAGTGGTTCTCGGGTCAACCCAGTGAACACCGGGGAGCTGTTTTTT	CASGSRVNPVNTGELFF
TRBV5-1	-	TRBJ2-2	TGCGCCAGCAGCTCCCGGCGGGTTGTAGCCGGGGAGCTGTTTTTT	CASSSRRVVAGELFF
TRBV7-2	-	TRBJ1-1	TGTGCCAGCAGCATCTCTAGGAACACTGAAGCTTTCTTT	CASSISRNTEAFF
TRBV14	-	TRBJ2-6	TGTGCCAGCAGCCTGCAGGGGCCCGGGGCCAACGTCCTGACTTTC	CASSLQGPGANVLTF
TRBV5-4	-	TRBJ2-3	TGTGCCAGCAGCTTCCGAATCGGTGAGGGTACGCAGTATTTT	CASSFRIGEGTQYF
TRBV6-1	TRBD1	TRBJ2-1	TGTGCCAGCAGTGAGGGGACAGGGTATTACCATGAGCAGTTCTTC	CASSEGTGYYHEQFF
TRBV4-1	TRBD2	TRBJ2-3	TGCGCCAGCAGCCAAGATCTAGCGGGAGCCACAGATACGCAGTATTTT	CASSQDLAGATDTQYF